A selection of T cell receptor beta chains follows, all from one sample in a study of cytomegalovirus exposure and HLA in healthy donors. Profiling relied on immunoSEQ multiplex PCR, and the TCRdb table lists in-frame clones only, not all of them. The profile covers 180,000 or so clones, with 65% to 85% appearing a single time and around 1.4% taken by the ten largest. The sequenced material came from PBMCs. These TCRs come from a girl under 18 in good health and CMV-seropositive. The CDR3 runs from the conserved cysteine through the conserved F or W. A D gene is named only where the DNA matches it firmly. A row's size may be missing; if present it is once, few, many or a size class.

clone size	D gene	V gene	J gene	CDR3 protein	CDR3 DNA
-	-	TRBV6-5	TRBJ1-2	CATEGTVYGYTF	TGTGCCACTGAGGGCACGGTCTATGGCTACACCTTC
-	-	TRBV11-3	TRBJ2-7	CASSFGNGDYEQYF	-
-	TRBD2	TRBV4-2	TRBJ2-3	CASSPLTSGRESDTQYF	TGTGCCAGCAGCCCCTTGACTAGCGGGAGGGAATCAGATACGCAGTATTTT
few	-	TRBV6-1	TRBJ2-5	CASSQTVWQETQYF	TGTGCCAGCAGCCAGACAGTATGGCAAGAGACCCAGTACTTC
-	TRBD1	TRBV5-6	TRBJ2-7	CASSPIDRDSSYEQYF	TGTGCCAGCAGCCCTATCGACAGGGACAGCTCCTACGAGCAGTACTTC
-	-	TRBV7-2	TRBJ2-5	CASSLDRAQETQYF	TGTGCCAGCAGCTTAGACAGGGCACAAGAGACCCAGTACTTC
-	TRBD1	TRBV29-1	TRBJ1-3	CSGVLQGYGNTIYF	TGCAGCGGGGTCTTACAGGGGTATGGAAACACCATATATTTT
-	TRBD2	TRBV11-2	TRBJ2-1	CASSLEGGKKGNEQFF	TGTGCCAGCAGCTTAGAGGGGGGGAAGAAGGGCAATGAGCAGTTCTTC
-	TRBD1	TRBV27	TRBJ2-7	CASSPLTGNEQYF	TGTGCCAGCAGTCCATTGACAGGGAACGAGCAGTACTTC
few	-	TRBV9	TRBJ1-1	CASSVEGDTEAFF	TGTGCCAGCAGCGTAGAAGGGGATACTGAAGCTTTCTTT
once	-	TRBV27	TRBJ1-2	CASSSTRVTGYTF	TGTGCCAGCAGTTCCACCCGAGTCACTGGCTACACCTTC
-	-	TRBV9	TRBJ2-3	CASSVDGAGRTDTQYF	TGTGCCAGCAGCGTAGACGGGGCGGGGCGCACAGATACGCAGTATTTT
few	-	TRBV5-8	TRBJ1-3	CASSFTGSGNTIYF	TGTGCCAGCAGCTTTACAGGGTCTGGAAACACCATATATTTT
-	TRBD2	TRBV15	TRBJ2-7	CATSRDRGGTASYEQYF	TGTGCCACCAGCAGAGATCGGGGAGGGACCGCCTCCTACGAGCAGTACTTC
-	-	TRBV27	TRBJ2-1	CASKASLYNEQFF	TGTGCCAGCAAGGCTAGCCTCTACAATGAGCAGTTCTTC
few	-	TRBV7-3	TRBJ2-1	CASSTHPQSFNEQFF	TGTGCCAGCAGCACCCACCCCCAGTCTTTCAATGAGCAGTTCTTC
-	TRBD1	TRBV5-4	TRBJ1-4	CASSPQGRKEKLFF	TGTGCCAGCAGCCCACAGGGGAGGAAGGAAAAACTGTTTTTT
few	-	TRBV25-1	TRBJ2-7	CASSGQRYEQYF	TGTGCCAGCTCAGGACAGAGATACGAGCAGTACTTC
-	TRBD1	TRBV20-1	TRBJ2-7	CSARDSYEQYF	TGCAGTGCTCGGGACAGCTACGAGCAGTACTTC
-	-	TRBV19	TRBJ1-4	CASSGLATNEKLFF	TGTGCCAGTAGTGGCCTCGCAACTAATGAAAAACTGTTTTTT
-	-	TRBV25-1	TRBJ1-5	CASSEGAANQPQHF	TGTGCCAGCAGTGAAGGAGCGGCGAATCAGCCCCAGCATTTT
-	-	TRBV19	TRBJ2-1	CASSIRPRDNEQFF	TGTGCCAGTAGTATTCGACCGCGGGACAATGAGCAGTTCTTC
few	-	TRBV29-1	TRBJ2-1	CSAFNRTGRYNEQFF	TGCAGCGCTTTCAACAGAACGGGGAGGTACAATGAGCAGTTCTTC
-	TRBD2	TRBV6-5	TRBJ2-5	CASSSLLAGPQDQYF	TGTGCCAGCAGTTCTCTACTAGCGGGGCCCCAGGACCAGTACTTC
-	-	TRBV12-5	TRBJ1-2	CASALGQRAEGYTF	TGTGCTAGTGCCCTTGGACAAAGGGCGGAGGGCTACACCTTC
-	-	TRBV9	TRBJ2-3	CASSVGRAQADTQYF	TGTGCCAGCAGCGTAGGGAGGGCCCAAGCAGATACGCAGTATTTT
-	TRBD2	TRBV15	TRBJ2-5	CATSGTKREGQETQYF	TGTGCCACCAGCGGGACCAAGCGGGAGGGCCAAGAGACCCAGTACTTC
-	TRBD1	TRBV6-5	TRBJ2-7	CASKPDRGRYEQYF	TGTGCCAGCAAACCTGACAGGGGCAGGTACGAGCAGTACTTC
-	TRBD2	TRBV27	TRBJ2-1	CASSLSWTSGHRSEQFF	TGTGCCAGCAGTTTATCTTGGACTAGCGGGCACCGCTCCGAGCAGTTCTTC
-	-	TRBV5-1	TRBJ2-5	CASSSPGLQETQYF	TGCGCCAGCAGCAGCCCGGGACTCCAAGAGACCCAGTACTTC
-	-	TRBV7-2	TRBJ2-5	CASREPSQETQYF	TGTGCCAGCCGAGAGCCGTCCCAAGAGACCCAGTACTTC
-	TRBD1	TRBV7-3	TRBJ2-5	CASSLKGAQETQYF	TGTGCCAGCAGCCTCAAGGGGGCTCAAGAGACCCAGTACTTC
-	TRBD2	TRBV30	TRBJ2-3	CAWSVTTSGRTF	TGTGCCTGGAGTGTGACCACTAGCGGGCGGACCTTT
few	TRBD2	TRBV7-8	TRBJ2-5	CASSLGASGLQETQYF	TGTGCCAGCAGCTTAGGAGCTAGCGGGTTACAAGAGACCCAGTACTTC
once	-	TRBV7-3	TRBJ2-1	CASSLSLLAEQFF	TGTGCCAGCAGCTTAAGTTTGCTAGCTGAGCAGTTCTTC
-	TRBD2	TRBV10-3	TRBJ2-3	CAMSSGRGTDTQYF	TGTGCCATGTCTAGCGGGAGGGGCACAGATACGCAGTATTTT
-	-	TRBV7-2	TRBJ2-7	CASSPQGGPRYEQYF	TGTGCCAGCAGTCCTCAAGGAGGGCCGAGATACGAGCAGTACTTC
-	TRBD1	TRBV29-1	TRBJ2-7	CSAVGQGAFTPYEQYF	TGCAGCGCCGTGGGACAGGGGGCTTTTACTCCCTACGAGCAGTACTTC
-	-	TRBV7-9	TRBJ1-2	CASSFQGGVGYTF	TGTGCCAGCAGCTTTCAGGGAGGGGTAGGCTACACCTTC
once	-	TRBV19	TRBJ2-3	CASSSLATDTQYF	TGTGCCAGTAGTAGCCTAGCGACAGATACGCAGTATTTT
few	-	TRBV30	TRBJ2-3	CAWSVLSTDTQYF	TGTGCCTGGAGTGTACTTAGCACAGATACGCAGTATTTT
-	-	TRBV2	TRBJ2-5	CASTSNQGFETQYF	TGTGCCAGCACCTCAAATCAGGGTTTTGAGACCCAGTACTTC
few	-	TRBV7-9	TRBJ2-1	CASSLKQGLRNEQFF	TGTGCCAGCAGCTTAAAACAGGGCTTGCGTAATGAGCAGTTCTTC
-	TRBD1	TRBV2	TRBJ2-7	CASSVYRGVYEQYF	TGTGCCAGCAGTGTGTACAGGGGCGTCTACGAGCAGTACTTC
-	TRBD2	TRBV7-9	TRBJ2-7	CASSLWERGHSYEQYF	TGTGCCAGCAGCTTGTGGGAGCGGGGCCACTCCTACGAGCAGTACTTC
-	-	TRBV6-1	TRBJ1-2	CASSAPGYTF	TGTGCCAGCAGTGCTCCGGGCTACACCTTC
-	-	TRBV21-1	TRBJ1-2	CASSSLGVPGGYTF	TGTGCCAGCAGCAGTTTAGGGGTTCCGGGTGGCTACACCTTC
-	-	TRBV2	TRBJ1-1	CASSDAGTGNTEAFF	TGTGCCAGCAGTGATGCGGGAACAGGGAACACTGAAGCTTTCTTT
once	-	TRBV10-1	TRBJ2-7	CASSQGLSYEQYF	TGCGCCAGCAGTCAGGGGCTATCCTACGAGCAGTACTTC
few	TRBD2	TRBV6-4	TRBJ2-2	CASSERETGELFF	TGTGCCAGCAGTGAGCGGGAGACCGGGGAGCTGTTTTTT
-	TRBD2	TRBV7-9	TRBJ2-5	CASSASIRLAGAWEETQYF	TGTGCCAGCAGCGCATCTATTCGACTAGCGGGAGCCTGGGAAGAGACCCAGTACTTC
-	TRBD1	TRBV5-4	TRBJ1-3	CASSLETGRDTIYF	TGTGCCAGCAGCTTGGAGACAGGGCGCGACACCATATATTTT
-	TRBD2	TRBV9	TRBJ2-1	CASSPGTRSYNEQFF	TGTGCCAGCAGCCCCGGGACTAGGTCATACAATGAGCAGTTCTTC
-	-	TRBV2	TRBJ1-4	CASRLGTENEKLFF	TGTGCCAGCCGCCTCGGGACTGAGAATGAAAAACTGTTTTTT